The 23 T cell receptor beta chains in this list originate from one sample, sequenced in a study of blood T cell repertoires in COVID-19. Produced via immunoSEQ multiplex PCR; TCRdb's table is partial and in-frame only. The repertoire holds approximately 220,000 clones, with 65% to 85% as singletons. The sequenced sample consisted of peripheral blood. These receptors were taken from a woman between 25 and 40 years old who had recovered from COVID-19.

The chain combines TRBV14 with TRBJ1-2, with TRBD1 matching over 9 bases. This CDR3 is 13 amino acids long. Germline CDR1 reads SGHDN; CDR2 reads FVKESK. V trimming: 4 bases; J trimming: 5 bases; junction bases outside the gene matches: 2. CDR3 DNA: TGTGCCAGCAGCCCCGGGACAGGGTATGGCTACACCTTC. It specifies CASSPGTGYGYTF.

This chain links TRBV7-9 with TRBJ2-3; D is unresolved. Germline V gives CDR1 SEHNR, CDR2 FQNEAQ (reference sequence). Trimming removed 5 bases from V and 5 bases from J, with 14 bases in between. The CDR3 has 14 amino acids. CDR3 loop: CASSPSLVGDTQYF. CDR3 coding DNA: TGTGCCAGCAGCCCCAGTCTAGTGGGAGATACGCAGTATTTT.

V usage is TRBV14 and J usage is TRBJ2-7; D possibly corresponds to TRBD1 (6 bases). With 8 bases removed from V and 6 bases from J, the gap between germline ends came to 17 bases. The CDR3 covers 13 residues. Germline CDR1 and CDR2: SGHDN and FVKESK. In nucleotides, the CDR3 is TGTGCCAGCTCACCCCACAGGGTACGCGAGCAGTACTTC. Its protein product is CASSPHRVREQYF.

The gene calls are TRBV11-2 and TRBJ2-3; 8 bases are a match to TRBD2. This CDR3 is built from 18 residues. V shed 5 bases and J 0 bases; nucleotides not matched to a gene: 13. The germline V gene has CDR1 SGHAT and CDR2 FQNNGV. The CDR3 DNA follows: TGTGCCAGCAGCCTCGGGGGGGCCCCTCCCGCCAGCACAGATACGCAGTATTTT. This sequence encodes CASSLGGAPPASTDTQYF.

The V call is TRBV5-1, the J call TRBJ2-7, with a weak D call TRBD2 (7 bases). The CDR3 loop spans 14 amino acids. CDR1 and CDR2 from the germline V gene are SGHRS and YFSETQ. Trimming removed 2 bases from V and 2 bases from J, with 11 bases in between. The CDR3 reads CASSLRGGTYEQYF. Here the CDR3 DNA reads TGCGCCAGCAGCTTAAGGGGGGGAACCTACGAGCAGTACTTC.

CDR3 DNA sequence: TGTGCCAGCGGGGACAGACCCGAGACCCAGTACTTC. Its translation is CASGDRPETQYF. The chain has TRBV6-5 and TRBJ2-5; TRBD1 aligns across 7 bases. Losses at the gene ends were 8 bases for V and 5 bases for J; bases not matched to a gene: 5. Germline V lookup: CDR1 MNHEY, CDR2 SVGAGI. The CDR3 loop spans 12 amino acids.

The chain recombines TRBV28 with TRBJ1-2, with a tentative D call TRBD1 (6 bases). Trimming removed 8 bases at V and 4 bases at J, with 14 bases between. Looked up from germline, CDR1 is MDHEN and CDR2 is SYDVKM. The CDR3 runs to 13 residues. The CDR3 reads CASAPTGPYGYTF. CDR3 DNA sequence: TGTGCCAGCGCTCCCACAGGGCCCTATGGCTACACCTTC.

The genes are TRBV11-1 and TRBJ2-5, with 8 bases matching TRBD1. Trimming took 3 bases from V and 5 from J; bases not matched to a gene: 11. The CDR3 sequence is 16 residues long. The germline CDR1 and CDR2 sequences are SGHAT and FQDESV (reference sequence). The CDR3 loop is CASSFGDRLYGETQYF. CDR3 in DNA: TGTGCCAGCAGCTTCGGGGACAGGCTGTATGGCGAGACCCAGTACTTC.

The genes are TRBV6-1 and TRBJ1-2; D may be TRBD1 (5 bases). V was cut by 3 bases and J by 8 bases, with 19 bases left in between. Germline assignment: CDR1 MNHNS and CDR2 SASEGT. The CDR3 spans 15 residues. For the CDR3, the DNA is TGTGCCAGCAGTGATAGCTCGGGACTTAGGGAGGGCTACACCTTC. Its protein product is CASSDSSGLREGYTF.

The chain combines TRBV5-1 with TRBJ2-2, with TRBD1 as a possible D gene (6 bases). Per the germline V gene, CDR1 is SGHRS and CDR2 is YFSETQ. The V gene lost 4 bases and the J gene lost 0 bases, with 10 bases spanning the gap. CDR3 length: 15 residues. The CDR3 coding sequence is TGCGCCAGCAGCCTCGGGACACCGAACACCGGGGAGCTGTTTTTT. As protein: CASSLGTPNTGELFF.

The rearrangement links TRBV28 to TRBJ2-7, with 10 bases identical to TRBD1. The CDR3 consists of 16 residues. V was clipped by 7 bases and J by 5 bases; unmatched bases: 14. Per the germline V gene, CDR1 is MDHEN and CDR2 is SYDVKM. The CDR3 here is CASTSQGGQGFHEQYF. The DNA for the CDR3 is TGTGCCAGCACTTCGCAAGGGGGACAGGGGTTTCACGAGCAGTACTTC.

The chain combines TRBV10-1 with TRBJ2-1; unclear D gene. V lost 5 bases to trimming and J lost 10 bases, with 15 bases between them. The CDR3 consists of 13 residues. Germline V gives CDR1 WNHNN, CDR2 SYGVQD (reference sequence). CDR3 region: CASSPHLVGEQFF. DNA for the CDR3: TGCGCCAGCAGTCCCCACCTCGTCGGGGAGCAGTTCTTC.

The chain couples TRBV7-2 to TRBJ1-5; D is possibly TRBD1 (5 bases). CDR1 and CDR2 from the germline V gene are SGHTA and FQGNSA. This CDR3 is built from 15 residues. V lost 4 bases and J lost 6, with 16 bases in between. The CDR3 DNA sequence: TGTGCCAGCAGCTATGAGTCGGGGGTAGGTCAGCCCCAGCATTTT. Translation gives CASSYESGVGQPQHF.

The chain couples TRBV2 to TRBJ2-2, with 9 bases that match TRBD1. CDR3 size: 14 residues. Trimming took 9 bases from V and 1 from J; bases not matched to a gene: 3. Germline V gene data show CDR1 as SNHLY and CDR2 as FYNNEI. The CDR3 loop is CARETGGNTGELFF. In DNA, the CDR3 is TGTGCCAGGGAGACAGGGGGGAACACCGGGGAGCTGTTTTTT. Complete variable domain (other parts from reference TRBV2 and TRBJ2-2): EPEVTQTPSHQVTQMGQEVILRCVPISNHLYFYWYRQILGQKVEFLVSFYNNEISEKSEIFDDQFSVERPDGSNFTLKIRSTKLEDSAMYFCARETGGNTGELFFGEGSRLTVL.

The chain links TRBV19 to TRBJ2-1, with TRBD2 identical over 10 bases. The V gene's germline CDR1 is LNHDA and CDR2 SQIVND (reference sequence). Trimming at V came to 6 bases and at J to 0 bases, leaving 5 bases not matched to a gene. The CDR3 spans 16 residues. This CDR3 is CASRSSGRSSYNEQFF. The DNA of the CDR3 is TGTGCCAGTAGGAGTAGCGGGAGGAGCTCCTACAATGAGCAGTTCTTC.

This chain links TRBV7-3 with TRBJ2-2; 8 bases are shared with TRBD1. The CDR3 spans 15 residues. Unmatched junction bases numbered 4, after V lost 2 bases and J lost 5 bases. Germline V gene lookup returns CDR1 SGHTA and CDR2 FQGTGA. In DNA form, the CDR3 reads TGTGCCAGCAGCTTACTTCAGGGGGCGACCGGGGAGCTGTTTTTT. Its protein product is CASSLLQGATGELFF.

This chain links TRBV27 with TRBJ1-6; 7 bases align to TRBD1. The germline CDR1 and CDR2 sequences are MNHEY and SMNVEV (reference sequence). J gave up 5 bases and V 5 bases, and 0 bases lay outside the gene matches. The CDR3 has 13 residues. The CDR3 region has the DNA TGTGCCAGCAGTGGACAGGATAATTCACCCCTCCACTTT. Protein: CASSGQDNSPLHF.

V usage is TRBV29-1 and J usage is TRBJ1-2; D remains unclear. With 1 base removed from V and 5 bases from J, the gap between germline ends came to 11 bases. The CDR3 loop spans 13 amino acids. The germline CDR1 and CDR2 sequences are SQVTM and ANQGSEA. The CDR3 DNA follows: TGCAGCGTTGAAGTTAGTCCGGGGTATGGCTACACCTTC. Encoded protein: CSVEVSPGYGYTF.

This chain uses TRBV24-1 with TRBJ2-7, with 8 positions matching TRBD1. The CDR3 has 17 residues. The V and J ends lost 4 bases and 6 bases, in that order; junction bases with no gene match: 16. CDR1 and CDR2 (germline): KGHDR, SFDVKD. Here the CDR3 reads CATSDPTGTGKGGEQYF. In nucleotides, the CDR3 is TGTGCCACCAGTGACCCGACGGGGACAGGTAAGGGTGGCGAGCAGTACTTC.

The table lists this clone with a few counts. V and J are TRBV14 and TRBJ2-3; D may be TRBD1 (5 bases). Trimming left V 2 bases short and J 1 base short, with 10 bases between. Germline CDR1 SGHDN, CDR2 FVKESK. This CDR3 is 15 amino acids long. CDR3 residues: CASSQSTVGTDTQYF. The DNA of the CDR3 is TGTGCCAGCAGCCAATCGACAGTAGGCACAGATACGCAGTATTTT.

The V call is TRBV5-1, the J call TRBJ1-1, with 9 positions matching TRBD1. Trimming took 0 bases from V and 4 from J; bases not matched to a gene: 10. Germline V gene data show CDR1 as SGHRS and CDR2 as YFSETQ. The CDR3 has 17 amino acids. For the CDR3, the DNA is TGCGCCAGCAGCTTGGATGGGTTAACAGGGGGCAGCACTGAAGCTTTCTTT. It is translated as CASSLDGLTGGSTEAFF.

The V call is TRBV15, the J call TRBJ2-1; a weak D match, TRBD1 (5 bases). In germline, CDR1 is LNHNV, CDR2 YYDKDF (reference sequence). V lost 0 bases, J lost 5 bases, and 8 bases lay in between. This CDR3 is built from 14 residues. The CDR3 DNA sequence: TGTGCCACCAGCAGAGAGGGGCAGCACAATGAGCAGTTCTTC. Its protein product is CATSREGQHNEQFF.

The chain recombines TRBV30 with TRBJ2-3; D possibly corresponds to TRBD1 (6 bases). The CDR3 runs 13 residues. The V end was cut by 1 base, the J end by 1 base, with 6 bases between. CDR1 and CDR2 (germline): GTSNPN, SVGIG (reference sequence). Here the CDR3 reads CAWSGQGTDTQYF. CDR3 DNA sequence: TGTGCCTGGAGTGGACAGGGCACAGATACGCAGTATTTT.